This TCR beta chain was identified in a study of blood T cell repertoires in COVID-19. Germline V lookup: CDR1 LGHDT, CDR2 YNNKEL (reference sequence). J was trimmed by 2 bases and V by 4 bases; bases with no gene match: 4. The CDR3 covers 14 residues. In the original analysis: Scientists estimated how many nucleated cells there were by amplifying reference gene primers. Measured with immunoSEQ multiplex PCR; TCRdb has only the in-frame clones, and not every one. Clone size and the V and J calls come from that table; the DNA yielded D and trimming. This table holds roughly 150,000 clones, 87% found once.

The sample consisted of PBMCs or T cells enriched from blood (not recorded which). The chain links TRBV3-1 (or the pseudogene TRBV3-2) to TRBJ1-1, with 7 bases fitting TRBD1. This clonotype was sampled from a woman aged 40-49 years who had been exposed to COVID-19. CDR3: CASSLGTANTEAFF. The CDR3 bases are TGTGCCAGCAGCCTCGGGACAGCTAACACTGAAGCTTTCTTT.